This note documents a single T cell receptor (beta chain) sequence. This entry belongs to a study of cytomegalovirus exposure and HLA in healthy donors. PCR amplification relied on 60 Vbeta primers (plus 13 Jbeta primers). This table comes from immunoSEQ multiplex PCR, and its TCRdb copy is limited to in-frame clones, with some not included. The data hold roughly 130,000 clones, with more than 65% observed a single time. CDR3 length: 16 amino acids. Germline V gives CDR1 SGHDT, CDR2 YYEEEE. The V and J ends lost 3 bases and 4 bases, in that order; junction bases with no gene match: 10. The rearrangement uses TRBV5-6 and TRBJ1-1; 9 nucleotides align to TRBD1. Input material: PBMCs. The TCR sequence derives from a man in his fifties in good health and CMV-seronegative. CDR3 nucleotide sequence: TGTGCCAGCAGCTCACCCGGACAGGGGCTACGCACTGAAGCTTTCTTT. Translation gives CASSSPGQGLRTEAFF.